The source of this TCR beta chain is a study of regulatory T cells in long-lasting Graves disease. Overall study results and limits: Persistent patients had a count of shared public clonotypes (more than 2,500) that exceeded that of new patients (about 870). TCR diversity in persistent Graves' patients was below that of newly diagnosed ones.

This clonotype was seen ten or more times. Antigen specificity is unknown. Specified time point: newly diagnosed GD, antithyroid drugs for less than 3 months. PBMC-derived RNA was used for the TCR library. For TCR beta, libraries came from iRepertoire HTBI primers and Arm-PCR of CDR3 regions. Each CDR3 protein is one row after TCRdb ran MiXCR on the multiplex PCR reads. The table has some 200,000 distinct CDR3 sequences, approximately 19% seen once. CDR3 length: 16 amino acids. Trimming took 5 bases from V and 0 from J, leaving 16 bases between them. This sample was shared with a second study, whose subject was T cells in Graves' hyperthyroidism and ophthalmopathy. That study reports: In the blood, most expanded thyroid clonotypes above 0.001 appeared as well.

The sequencing used peripheral blood mononuclear cells (PBMCs), collected at new diagnosis, from a patient treated with antithyroid drugs. This TCR was recovered from a woman aged 25 to 39 with Graves disease. The chain links TRBV12-3 or TRBV12-4 to TRBJ1-1, with D perhaps matching TRBD1 (5 bases). The CDR3 DNA follows: TGTGCCAGCAGTCCCACGCCGGGACCGCTGAACACTGAAGCTTTCTTT. Its translation is CASSPTPGPLNTEAFF.